These T cell receptor beta chains were read from a single sample in a study of blood T cells in healthy people across ages. TCRdb reprocessed the 5' RACE reads via MiXCR and lists one record per CDR3 protein. The sample carries 1,500,000 or so distinct CDR3 sequences, 42% recorded once. Source material: blood. Every receptor here comes from a woman aged 18-29 years in good health. CDR3s include the opening cysteine and the closing phenylalanine or tryptophan. Each record gives: D gene, V gene, J gene, clone size, CDR3 DNA, CDR3 protein. D genes are given only for firm matches. Expanded clones are given a class, and other clones once, few, many or no size at all.

D: -; V: TRBV2; J: TRBJ1-2; size: many; DNA: TGTGCCAGCAGTGAAATGGGAAGCTATGGCTACACCTTC; CDR3: CASSEMGSYGYTF
D: TRBD1; V: TRBV10-3; J: TRBJ2-7; size: few; DNA: TGTGCCATCAAGCCCGGGACAGGGAATTCCTACGAGCAGTACTTC; CDR3: CAIKPGTGNSYEQYF
D: TRBD2; V: TRBV7-2; J: TRBJ2-3; size: -; DNA: TGTGCCAGCAGCTTACGGTTAGCGGGGGACCCGCAGTATTTT; CDR3: CASSLRLAGDPQYF
D: -; V: TRBV20-1; J: TRBJ1-4; size: few; DNA: TGCAGTGCTAGAGAGCGATCAACTAATGAAAAACTGTTTTTT; CDR3: CSARERSTNEKLFF
D: TRBD1; V: TRBV2; J: TRBJ1-1; size: -; DNA: TGTGCCAGCGCTATCCCCAGGGGGGTTACTGAAGCTTTCTTT; CDR3: CASAIPRGVTEAFF
D: -; V: TRBV7-9; J: TRBJ1-6; size: few; DNA: TGTGCCAGCAGCCCCACCTCTGGGGTTAGTTCACCCCTCCACTTT; CDR3: CASSPTSGVSSPLHF
D: TRBD2; V: TRBV9; J: TRBJ2-2; size: few; DNA: TGTGCCAGCAGCGTACAAGCGGGAGTTACCGGGGAGCTGTTTTTT; CDR3: CASSVQAGVTGELFF
D: -; V: TRBV12-3/TRBV12-4; J: TRBJ1-4; size: many; DNA: TGTGCCAGCAGTCCAACGGGACGGAAGAATGAAAAACTGTTTTTT; CDR3: CASSPTGRKNEKLFF
D: -; V: TRBV6-6; J: TRBJ1-2; size: -; DNA: TGTGCCAGCAGTTACGCCGGACGGAACTATGGCTACACCTTC; CDR3: CASSYAGRNYGYTF
D: -; V: TRBV29-1; J: TRBJ2-3; size: few; DNA: TGCAGCGTTGAGGACTACGGGGGCTCGGGAGATACGCAGTATTTT; CDR3: CSVEDYGGSGDTQYF
D: TRBD2; V: TRBV27; J: TRBJ2-1; size: few; DNA: TGTGCCAGCAGTCGGACTAGCGGTACTACACCCCGCATTCGAGGTTCCTACAATGAGCAGTTCTTC; CDR3: CASSRTSGTTPRIRGSYNEQFF
D: -; V: TRBV28; J: TRBJ2-7; size: few; DNA: TGTGCCAGCCGAACCGGGATTAAAACTTTCGAGCAGTACTTC; CDR3: CASRTGIKTFEQYF
D: -; V: TRBV12-5; J: TRBJ1-5; size: few; DNA: TGTGCTAGTGGTTTCGTTATGTTATCGTCTAGCAATCAGCCCCAGCATTTT; CDR3: CASGFVMLSSSNQPQHF
D: -; V: TRBV12-3/TRBV12-4; J: TRBJ1-2; size: -; DNA: TGTGCCAGCAGTTTTCAGGGACCTATAATGGGTGGCTACACCTTC; CDR3: CASSFQGPIMGGYTF
D: -; V: TRBV7-2; J: TRBJ2-7; size: few; DNA: TGTGCCAGCAGCACCCGACTAGGCGAGCAGTACTTC; CDR3: CASSTRLGEQYF
D: -; V: TRBV20-1; J: TRBJ2-3; size: -; DNA: TGCAGTGCTAGAGTGGAGGAGGCTAGCGAGATTTCAGATACGCAGTATTTT; CDR3: CSARVEEASEISDTQYF
D: -; V: TRBV6-2/TRBV6-3; J: TRBJ1-2; size: few; DNA: TGTGCCAGCAGTACCCTCGGGCCTAACTATGGCTACACCTTC; CDR3: CASSTLGPNYGYTF
D: -; V: TRBV5-1; J: TRBJ1-2; size: few; DNA: TGCGCCAGCAGCTTGAATGTTGGGATCTATGGCTACACCTTC; CDR3: CASSLNVGIYGYTF
D: -; V: TRBV6-2/TRBV6-3; J: TRBJ2-7; size: once; DNA: TGTGCCGGCAGCCAACTCGGCCTTTCCTACGAGCAGTACTTC; CDR3: CAGSQLGLSYEQYF
D: TRBD1; V: TRBV12-3/TRBV12-4; J: TRBJ2-2; size: -; DNA: TGTGCCAGCAGTTTGGTACAGGGGGCGTTTTGGTCCGGGGAGCTGTTTTTT; CDR3: CASSLVQGAFWSGELFF
D: -; V: TRBV7-6; J: TRBJ2-1; size: -; DNA: TGTGCCAGCAGCTTAGAAAGTCCCCGCAATGAGCAGTTCTTC; CDR3: CASSLESPRNEQFF
D: TRBD1; V: TRBV25-1; J: TRBJ2-5; size: few; DNA: TGTGCCAGCAGTGACTTGGGGGACAGTGTGTACCAAGAGACCCAGTACTTC; CDR3: CASSDLGDSVYQETQYF
D: TRBD2; V: TRBV7-9; J: TRBJ2-2; size: -; DNA: TGTGCCAGCAGCTCGGGACTAGCGGGGTACATATCCGGGGAGCTGTTTTTT; CDR3: CASSSGLAGYISGELFF
D: TRBD1; V: TRBV4-2; J: TRBJ1-5; size: -; DNA: TGTGCCAGCAGCCGCACGACAGGGAATAGCAATCAGCCCCAGCATTTT; CDR3: CASSRTTGNSNQPQHF
D: -; V: TRBV4-1; J: TRBJ2-6; size: few; DNA: TGCGCCAGCAGCCAAGCTCCACAGATAGCCAACGTCCTGACTTTC; CDR3: CASSQAPQIANVLTF
D: -; V: TRBV12-3/TRBV12-4; J: TRBJ2-2; size: once; DNA: TGTGCCAGCAGTCTACCCGCCTACCCGGGGGCCGGGGAGCTGTTTTTT; CDR3: CASSLPAYPGAGELFF
D: TRBD1; V: TRBV24-1; J: TRBJ2-3; size: -; DNA: TGTGTCACCAGTGATTGTGACAGGGGGCTTAGCACAGATACGCAGTATTTT; CDR3: CVTSDCDRGLSTDTQYF
D: -; V: TRBV28; J: TRBJ2-7; size: -; DNA: TGTGCCAGCAGTTTTCGTTTGCGACAGCCATCCTACGAGCAGTACTTC; CDR3: CASSFRLRQPSYEQYF
D: -; V: TRBV25-1; J: TRBJ2-3; size: few; DNA: TGTGCCGCACGGGGCTCGAGCACAGATACGCAGTATTTT; CDR3: CAARGSSTDTQYF
D: TRBD1; V: TRBV20-1; J: TRBJ1-1; size: -; DNA: TGCAGTGCTGGGACAGGGACGGCCACTGAAGCTTTCTTT; CDR3: CSAGTGTATEAFF
D: -; V: TRBV10-3; J: TRBJ1-2; size: few; DNA: TGTGCCATCACCGGCTCGTTAGGCAGGGGCTACACCTTC; CDR3: CAITGSLGRGYTF
D: TRBD1; V: TRBV27; J: TRBJ2-7; size: -; DNA: TGTGCCAGCAGTTTCCTCCCGCCGGGACAGGGGTACTACGAGCAGTACTTC; CDR3: CASSFLPPGQGYYEQYF
D: -; V: TRBV12-3/TRBV12-4; J: TRBJ1-2; size: few; DNA: TGTGCCAGCAGTTTGGACGGAAATCCTGGCTACACCTTC; CDR3: CASSLDGNPGYTF
D: TRBD1; V: TRBV28; J: TRBJ2-7; size: -; DNA: TGTGCCAGCAACTTCCGGGACAGCTCCTACGAGCAGTACTTC; CDR3: CASNFRDSSYEQYF
D: -; V: TRBV9; J: TRBJ1-4; size: few; DNA: TGTGCCAGCAGCCCAGGAGGGGTTACTGAAAAACTGTTTTTT; CDR3: CASSPGGVTEKLFF
D: TRBD1; V: TRBV5-1; J: TRBJ2-2; size: -; DNA: TGCGCCAGCAATCCGACGGGACAGACTAACACCGGGGAGCTGTTTTTT; CDR3: CASNPTGQTNTGELFF
D: -; V: TRBV5-5; J: TRBJ1-6; size: -; DNA: TGTGCCAGCAGATTCGAGGATTCACCCCTCCACTTT; CDR3: CASRFEDSPLHF
D: -; V: TRBV7-9; J: TRBJ2-1; size: -; DNA: TGTGCCAGCAGCTCGTCCAGGGTAGCCTTGGATGAGCAGTTCTTC; CDR3: CASSSSRVALDEQFF
D: TRBD2; V: TRBV20-1; J: TRBJ2-1; size: once; DNA: TGCAGTGCTAGTTTGCGGGAGGGCAATGAGCAGTTCTTC; CDR3: CSASLREGNEQFF
D: -; V: TRBV29-1; J: TRBJ1-3; size: few; DNA: TGCAGCGTTGGGTTCTCTGGAAACACCATATATTTT; CDR3: CSVGFSGNTIYF
D: TRBD2; V: TRBV10-3; J: TRBJ2-7; size: -; DNA: TGTGCCATCAGTGAGTCGGGGCTTAGGACTAGCTCCTACAATGAGCAGTACTTC; CDR3: CAISESGLRTSSYNEQYF
D: -; V: TRBV6-6; J: TRBJ2-7; size: -; DNA: TGTGCCAGCACCAGTCCGAAGATTTACGAGCAGTACTTC; CDR3: CASTSPKIYEQYF
D: -; V: TRBV20-1; J: TRBJ2-7; size: -; DNA: TGCAGTGCTCGGGACGATACCTACGAGCAGTACTTC; CDR3: CSARDDTYEQYF